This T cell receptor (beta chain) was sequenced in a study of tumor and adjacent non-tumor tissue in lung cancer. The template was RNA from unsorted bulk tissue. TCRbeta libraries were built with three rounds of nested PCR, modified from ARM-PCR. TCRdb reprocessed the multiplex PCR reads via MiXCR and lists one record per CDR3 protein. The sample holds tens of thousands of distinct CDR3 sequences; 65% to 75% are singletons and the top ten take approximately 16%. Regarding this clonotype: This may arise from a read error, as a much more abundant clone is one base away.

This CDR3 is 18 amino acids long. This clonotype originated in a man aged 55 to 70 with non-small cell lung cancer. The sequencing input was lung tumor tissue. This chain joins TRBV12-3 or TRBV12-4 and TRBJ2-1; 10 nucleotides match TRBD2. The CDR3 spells CASRPPAASGSWNNKQFF. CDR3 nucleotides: TGTGCCAGCAGGCCGCCCGCGGCTAGCGGGAGTTGGAACAATAAGCAGTTCTTC.